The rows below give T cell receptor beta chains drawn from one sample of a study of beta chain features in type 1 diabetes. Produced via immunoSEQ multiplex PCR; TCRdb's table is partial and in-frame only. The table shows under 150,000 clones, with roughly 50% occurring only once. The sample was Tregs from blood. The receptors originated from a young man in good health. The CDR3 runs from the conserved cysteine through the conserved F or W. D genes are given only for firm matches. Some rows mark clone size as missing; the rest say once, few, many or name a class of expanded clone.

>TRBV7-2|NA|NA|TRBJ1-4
CASSENREKLFF
TGTGCCAGCAGCGAGAACAGGGAGAAACTGTTTTTT
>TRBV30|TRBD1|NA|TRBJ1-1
CAWSVNRGTEAFF
TGTGCCTGGAGTGTTAACAGGGGTACTGAAGCTTTCTTT
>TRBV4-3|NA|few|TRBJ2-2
CASSQLLMGFNQPGELFF
TGCGCCAGCAGCCAACTCCTCATGGGCTTTAACCAGCCCGGGGAGCTGTTTTTT
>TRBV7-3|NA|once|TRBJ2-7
CASSASSYEQYF
TGTGCCAGCAGCGCCAGCTCCTACGAGCAGTACTTC
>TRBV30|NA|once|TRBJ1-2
CAWSVRQLDYGYTF
TGTGCCTGGAGTGTACGACAGTTAGACTATGGCTACACCTTC
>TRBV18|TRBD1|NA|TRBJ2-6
CASSPIQGVEGANVLTF
TGTGCCAGCTCACCTATACAGGGGGTAGAAGGGGCCAACGTCCTGACTTTC
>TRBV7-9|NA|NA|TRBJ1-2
CASSLGGQQANYGYTF
TGTGCCAGCAGCTTAGGAGGCCAGCAAGCTAACTATGGCTACACCTTC
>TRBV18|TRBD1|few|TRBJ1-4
CASSPRDRGNEKLFF
TGTGCCAGCTCACCACGAGACAGGGGTAATGAAAAACTGTTTTTT
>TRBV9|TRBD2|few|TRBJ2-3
CASSVGPSGRGADTQYF
TGTGCCAGCAGCGTAGGCCCTAGCGGGAGGGGTGCAGATACGCAGTATTTT
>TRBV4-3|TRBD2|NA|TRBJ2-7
CASSQAGRGEQYF
TGCGCCAGCAGCCAAGCAGGGAGGGGCGAGCAGTACTTC
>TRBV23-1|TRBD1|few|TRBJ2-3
CASSQTGGGTLKRTDTQYF
TGCGCCAGCAGTCAAACAGGGGGTGGGACGCTGAAGCGCACAGATACGCAGTATTTT
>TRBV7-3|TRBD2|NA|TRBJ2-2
CASSLTPTSGPSGELFF
TGTGCCAGCAGCTTAACCCCGACTAGCGGACCTTCCGGGGAGCTGTTTTTT
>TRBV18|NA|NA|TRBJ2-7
CASSPAQNYYEQYF
TGTGCCAGCTCACCGGCCCAAAACTACTACGAGCAGTACTTC
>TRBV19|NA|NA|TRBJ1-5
CASSKGAGANQPQHF
TGTGCCAGTAGTAAAGGGGCAGGGGCTAATCAGCCCCAGCATTTT
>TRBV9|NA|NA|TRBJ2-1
CASSVVAFLGNEQFF
TGTGCCAGCAGCGTAGTAGCTTTCTTAGGCAATGAGCAGTTCTTC
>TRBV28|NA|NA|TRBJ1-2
CASSLTFGVYGYTF
TGTGCCAGCAGTTTGACCTTCGGGGTCTATGGCTACACCTTC